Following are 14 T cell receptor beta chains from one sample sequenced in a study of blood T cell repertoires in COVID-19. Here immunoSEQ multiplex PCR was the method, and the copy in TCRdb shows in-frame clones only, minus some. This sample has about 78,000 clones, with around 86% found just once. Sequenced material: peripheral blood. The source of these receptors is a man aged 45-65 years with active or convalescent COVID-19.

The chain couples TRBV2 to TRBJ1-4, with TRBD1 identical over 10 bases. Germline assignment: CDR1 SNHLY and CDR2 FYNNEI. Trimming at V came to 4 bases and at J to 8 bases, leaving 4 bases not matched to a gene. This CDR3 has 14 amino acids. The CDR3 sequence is CASSARQGAEKLFF. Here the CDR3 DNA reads TGTGCCAGCAGTGCTAGACAGGGGGCGGAAAAACTGTTTTTT.

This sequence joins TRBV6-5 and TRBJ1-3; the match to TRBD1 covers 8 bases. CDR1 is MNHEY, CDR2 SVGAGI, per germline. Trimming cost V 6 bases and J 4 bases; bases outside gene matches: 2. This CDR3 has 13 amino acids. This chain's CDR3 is CASSRTGGNTIYF. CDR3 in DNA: TGTGCCAGCAGCCGGACAGGGGGAAACACCATATATTTT.

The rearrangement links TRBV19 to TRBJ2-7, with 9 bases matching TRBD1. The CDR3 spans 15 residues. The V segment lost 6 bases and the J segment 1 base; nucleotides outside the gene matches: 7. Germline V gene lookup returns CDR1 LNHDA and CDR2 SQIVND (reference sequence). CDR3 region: CASSDRDRASYEQYF. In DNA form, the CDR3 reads TGTGCCAGTAGCGACCGGGACAGGGCTTCCTACGAGCAGTACTTC.

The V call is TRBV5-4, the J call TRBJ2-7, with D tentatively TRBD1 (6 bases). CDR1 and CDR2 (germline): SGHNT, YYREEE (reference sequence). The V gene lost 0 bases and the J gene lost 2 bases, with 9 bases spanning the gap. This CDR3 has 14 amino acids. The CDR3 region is CASSLDGGAYEQYF. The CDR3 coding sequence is TGTGCCAGCAGCTTGGATGGGGGCGCCTACGAGCAGTACTTC.

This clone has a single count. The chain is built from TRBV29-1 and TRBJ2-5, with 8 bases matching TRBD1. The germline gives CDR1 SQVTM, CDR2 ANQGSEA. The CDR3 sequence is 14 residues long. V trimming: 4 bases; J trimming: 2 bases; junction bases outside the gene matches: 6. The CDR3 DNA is TGCAGCGTTGTACGACAGGGGCGGCAAGAGACCCAGTACTTC. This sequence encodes CSVVRQGRQETQYF.

The CDR3 sequence is CASAGRGGNSPLHF. DNA of the CDR3: TGTGCCAGCGCTGGACGGGGTGGGAATTCACCCCTCCACTTT. The rearrangement uses TRBV14 and TRBJ1-6; D is undetermined. The CDR3 is 14 residues long. With 8 bases removed from V and 7 bases from J, the gap between germline ends came to 15 bases. Germline loops: CDR1 SGHDN, CDR2 FVKESK. Full variable domain (outside the CDR3, taken from reference TRBV14 and TRBJ1-6): EAGVTQFPSHSVIEKGQTVTLRCDPISGHDNLYWYRRVMGKEIKFLLHFVKESKQDESGMPNNRFLAERTGGTYSTLKVQPAELEDSGVYFCASAGRGGNSPLHFGNGTRLTVT.

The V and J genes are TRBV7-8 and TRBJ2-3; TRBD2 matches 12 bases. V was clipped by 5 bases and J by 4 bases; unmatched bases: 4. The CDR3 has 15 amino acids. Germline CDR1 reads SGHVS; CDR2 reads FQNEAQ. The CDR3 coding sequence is TGTGCCAGCAGCAAGACTAGCGGGGGTGCAGATACGCAGTATTTT. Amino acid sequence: CASSKTSGGADTQYF.

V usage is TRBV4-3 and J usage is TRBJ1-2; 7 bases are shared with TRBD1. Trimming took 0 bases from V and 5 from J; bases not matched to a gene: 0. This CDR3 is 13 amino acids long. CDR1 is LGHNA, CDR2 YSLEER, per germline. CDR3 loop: CASSQETGYGYTF. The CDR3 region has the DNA TGCGCCAGCAGCCAAGAGACAGGGTATGGCTACACCTTC.

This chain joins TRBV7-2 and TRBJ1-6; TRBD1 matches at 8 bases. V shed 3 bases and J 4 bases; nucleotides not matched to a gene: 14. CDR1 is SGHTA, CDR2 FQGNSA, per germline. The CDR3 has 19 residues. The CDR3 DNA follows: TGTGCCAGCAGCTTTGTAGGGACAGGCACTATGGGGTATAATTCACCCCTCCACTTT. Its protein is CASSFVGTGTMGYNSPLHF.

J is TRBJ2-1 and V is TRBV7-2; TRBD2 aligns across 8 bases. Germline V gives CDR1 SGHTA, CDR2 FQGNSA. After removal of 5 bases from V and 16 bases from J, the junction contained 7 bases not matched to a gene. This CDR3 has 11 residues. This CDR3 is CASSAGTRAFF. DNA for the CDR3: TGTGCCAGCAGCGCCGGGACTAGGGCTTTCTTC.

For the CDR3, the DNA is TGCGCCAGCAGCCTCATCAGGGACAGCTCCAATGAGCAGTTCTTC. The encoded protein is CASSLIRDSSNEQFF. This chain joins TRBV5-1 and TRBJ2-1, with TRBD1 matching 7 bases. CDR1 is SGHRS and CDR2 is YFSETQ in the germline V gene. The J segment lost 6 bases and the V segment lost 4 bases, leaving 10 bases of the junction unmatched. This CDR3 is built from 15 residues.

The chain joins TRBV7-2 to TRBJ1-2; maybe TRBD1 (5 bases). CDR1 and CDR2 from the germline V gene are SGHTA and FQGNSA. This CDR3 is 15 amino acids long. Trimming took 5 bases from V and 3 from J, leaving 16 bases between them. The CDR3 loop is CASSPRQLYHYGYTF. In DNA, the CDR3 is TGTGCCAGCAGCCCCCGACAGCTTTATCACTATGGCTACACCTTC.

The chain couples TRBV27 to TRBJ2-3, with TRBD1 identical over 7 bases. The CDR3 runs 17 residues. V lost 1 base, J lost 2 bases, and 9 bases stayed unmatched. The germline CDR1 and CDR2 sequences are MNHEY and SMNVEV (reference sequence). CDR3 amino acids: CASSLYPPGQLTDTQYF. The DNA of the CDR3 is TGTGCCAGCAGTTTATACCCGCCGGGACAGCTCACAGATACGCAGTATTTT.

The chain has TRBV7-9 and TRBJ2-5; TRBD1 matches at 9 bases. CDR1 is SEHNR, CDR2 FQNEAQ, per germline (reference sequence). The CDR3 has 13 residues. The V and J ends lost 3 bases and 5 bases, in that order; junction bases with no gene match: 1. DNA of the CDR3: TGTGCCAGCAGCTTGGACAGGGGTGAGACCCAGTACTTC. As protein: CASSLDRGETQYF.